The text below deals with one T cell receptor (beta chain). Its target is not known. These data belong to a study of T cells in localized non-small cell lung cancer. Points from the study as a whole: Uninvolved nearby lung showed the greatest T cell clonality, exceeding that found in tumor.

Assay: immunoSEQ multiplex PCR; the TCRdb copy retains only in-frame clones and omits some. The repertoire holds 15,000 or so clones, around nine tenths seen once, with around a quarter in the top ten. This specimen consisted of peripheral blood, obtained before any cancer treatment. The receptor was isolated from a female donor of 60 years or more with stage III squamous cell lung carcinoma.

The CDR3 loop reads CASSSGGAYNEQFF. DNA of the CDR3: TGTGCCAGCAGCAGCGGGGGGGCCTACAATGAGCAGTTCTTC. The chain couples TRBV27 to TRBJ2-1; 10 nucleotides match TRBD2. This CDR3 has 14 amino acids. CDR1 is MNHEY and CDR2 is SMNVEV in the germline V gene (reference sequence). Trimming cost V 6 bases and J 2 bases; bases outside gene matches: 1.